This T cell receptor beta chain was sequenced for a study of identical twins. As regards this clonotype: Its target is not known.

Germline values: CDR1 ENHRY, CDR2 SYGVKD. The trim removed 5 bases at V and 3 bases at J, leaving 14 bases unmatched. CDR3 length: 18 amino acids. Each CDR3 protein gets one entry after TCRdb re-called the 5' RACE reads with MiXCR. The profile shows 400,000 to 500,000 distinct CDR3 sequences, approximately 14% of them singletons. In every case, the donor was a healthy Caucasian. The study, taken as a whole, reports: It was possible that invariant MAIT and iNKT cells partly confounded the zero-insertion analyses. The authors drew conclusions from cross-sectional statistical analysis rather than following the same donors. While abundant cord blood beta clonotypes carried fewer insertions, memory repertoires showed no such pattern.

The same specimen was also included in a second study, on yellow fever vaccine responses in identical twins.

This rearrangement joins TRBV10-3 to TRBJ2-3; 10 positions match TRBD2. The receptor was derived from a woman under 30 in good health. Sequenced: CD4+ T cells sorted from blood. CDR3 residues: CAISNTTNQRGGTDTQYF. The DNA for the CDR3 is TGTGCCATCAGTAACACAACCAATCAGCGGGGGGGAACAGATACGCAGTATTTT.